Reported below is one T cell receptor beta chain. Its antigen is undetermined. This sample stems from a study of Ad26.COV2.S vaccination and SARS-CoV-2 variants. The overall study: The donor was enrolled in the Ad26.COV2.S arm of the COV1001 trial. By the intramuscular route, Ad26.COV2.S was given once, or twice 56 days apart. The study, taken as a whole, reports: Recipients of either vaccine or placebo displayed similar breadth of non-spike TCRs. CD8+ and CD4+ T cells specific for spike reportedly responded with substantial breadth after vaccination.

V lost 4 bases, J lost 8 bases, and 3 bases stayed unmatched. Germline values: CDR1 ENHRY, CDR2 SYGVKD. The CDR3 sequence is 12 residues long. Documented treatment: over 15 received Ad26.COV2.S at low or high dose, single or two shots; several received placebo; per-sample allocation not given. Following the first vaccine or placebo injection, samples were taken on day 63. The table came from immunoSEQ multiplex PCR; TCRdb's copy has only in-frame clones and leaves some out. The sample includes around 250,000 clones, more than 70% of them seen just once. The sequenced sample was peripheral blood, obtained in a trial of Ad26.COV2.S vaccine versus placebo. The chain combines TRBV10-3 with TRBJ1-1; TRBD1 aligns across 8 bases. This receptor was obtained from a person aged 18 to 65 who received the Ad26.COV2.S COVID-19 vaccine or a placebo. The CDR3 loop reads CAISAWDREAFF. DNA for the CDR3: TGTGCCATCAGTGCCTGGGACAGGGAAGCTTTCTTT.